This is a list of T cell receptor beta chains from one sample in a study of T-cell reconstitution after alpha-beta-depleted transplantation in children. One entry per CDR3 protein results from TCRdb running MiXCR on the PCR reads. The table includes around 380,000 distinct CDR3 sequences, roughly a tenth detected once. Sample: PBMCs from the stem cell graft donor, taken from the stem cell graft. All receptors derive from a human donor who donated a stem cell graft to a child with acute myeloid leukemia. The CDR3 runs from the conserved cysteine through the conserved F or W. The order of the fields is V gene, D gene, clone size, J gene, CDR3 protein, CDR3 DNA. D genes are given only for firm matches. Not every row has a clone size; where given, it reads once, few, many or a size class.

v_call: TRBV6-1; d_call: .; clone_size: .; j_call: TRBJ1-1; cdr3_aa: CASSLGGTRTEAFF; cdr3_nt: TGTGCCAGCAGCCTAGGCGGGACCCGCACTGAAGCTTTCTTT
v_call: TRBV5-8; d_call: TRBD1; clone_size: many; j_call: TRBJ1-5; cdr3_aa: CASSYRGISNQPQHF; cdr3_nt: TGTGCCAGCAGCTACAGGGGGATTAGCAATCAGCCCCAGCATTTT
v_call: TRBV30; d_call: .; clone_size: once; j_call: TRBJ2-7; cdr3_aa: CAWRRQLSYEQYF; cdr3_nt: TGTGCCTGGAGGCGGCAGCTCTCCTACGAGCAGTACTTC
v_call: TRBV7-3; d_call: .; clone_size: few; j_call: TRBJ2-1; cdr3_aa: CASSLDKAYNEQFF; cdr3_nt: TGTGCCAGCAGCTTAGACAAGGCCTACAATGAGCAGTTCTTC
v_call: TRBV12-3/TRBV12-4; d_call: TRBD2; clone_size: .; j_call: TRBJ2-3; cdr3_aa: CASTSGGGSGGDTQYF; cdr3_nt: TGTGCCAGCACCTCAGGCGGCGGGAGCGGAGGAGATACGCAGTATTTT
v_call: TRBV29-1; d_call: .; clone_size: few; j_call: TRBJ2-3; cdr3_aa: CSVEGAPSMSAQYF; cdr3_nt: TGCAGCGTTGAAGGGGCCCCTTCCATGTCTGCGCAGTATTTT
v_call: TRBV6-1; d_call: TRBD2; clone_size: .; j_call: TRBJ2-3; cdr3_aa: CATRPASGGKADTQYF; cdr3_nt: TGTGCCACGCGGCCCGCTAGCGGGGGTAAGGCAGATACGCAGTATTTT
v_call: TRBV20-1; d_call: TRBD1; clone_size: .; j_call: TRBJ1-1; cdr3_aa: CSARDLVQGGTEAFF; cdr3_nt: TGCAGTGCTAGGGACCTTGTACAGGGGGGCACTGAAGCTTTCTTT
v_call: TRBV5-6; d_call: .; clone_size: few; j_call: TRBJ1-5; cdr3_aa: CASSLGHRQPNQPQHF; cdr3_nt: TGTGCCAGCAGCTTGGGGCATCGACAGCCTAATCAGCCCCAGCATTTT
v_call: TRBV12-3/TRBV12-4; d_call: .; clone_size: few; j_call: TRBJ1-2; cdr3_aa: CASSRNYRASGGYTF; cdr3_nt: TGTGCCAGCAGTCGAAACTACAGGGCTTCGGGGGGCTACACCTTC
v_call: TRBV20-1; d_call: .; clone_size: many; j_call: TRBJ2-3; cdr3_aa: CSARAYSGVGTDTQYF; cdr3_nt: TGCAGTGCTAGAGCCTATTCGGGGGTGGGCACAGATACGCAGTATTTT
v_call: TRBV5-1; d_call: .; clone_size: many; j_call: TRBJ2-3; cdr3_aa: CASSLAGVRTDTQYF; cdr3_nt: TGCGCCAGCAGCTTGGCGGGGGTCCGTACAGATACGCAGTATTTT